This TCR beta chain originates from a study of T-cell memory formation after mild COVID-19. The study, taken as a whole, reports: Contracting CD4+ clones were located mainly in CM and EM, and CD8+ clones in EMRA.

The TCR alpha and TCR beta cDNA libraries, bearing sample barcodes and UMIs, were generated by 5'RACE using constant-segment primers. One entry per CDR3 protein, called by TCRdb with MiXCR from the 5' RACE reads. The data show around 150,000 distinct CDR3 sequences, 25% to 40% seen once. This clonotype has only a few counts. No antigen is known for it. V was pared by 5 bases and J by 7 bases, with 11 bases between. CDR3 size: 13 residues. The germline V gene encodes CDR1 SGHTA and CDR2 FQGNSA. The chain recombines TRBV7-2 with TRBJ1-4, with D uncertain. This sequence was found in an adult woman who had mild COVID-19 (a few samples of this study predate the infection). Cell type and time point are not known. Sequenced input: PBMCs or a T cell subset sorted from them (not recorded which). The CDR3 DNA reads as TGTGCCAGCAGCCCCCGTATGGGTGAAAAACTGTTTTTT. Amino acid sequence: CASSPRMGEKLFF.